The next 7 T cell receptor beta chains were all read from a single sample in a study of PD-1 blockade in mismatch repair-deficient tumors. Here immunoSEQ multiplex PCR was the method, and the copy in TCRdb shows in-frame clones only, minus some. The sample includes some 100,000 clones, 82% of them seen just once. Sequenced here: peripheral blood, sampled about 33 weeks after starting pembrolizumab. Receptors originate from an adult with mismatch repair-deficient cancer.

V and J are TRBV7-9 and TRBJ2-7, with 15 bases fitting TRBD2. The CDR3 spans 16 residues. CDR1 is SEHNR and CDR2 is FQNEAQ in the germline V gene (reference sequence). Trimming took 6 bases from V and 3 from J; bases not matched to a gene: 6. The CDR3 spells CASSPPGLAGGYEQYF. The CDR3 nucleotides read TGTGCCAGCAGTCCCCCGGGACTAGCGGGAGGCTACGAGCAGTACTTC.

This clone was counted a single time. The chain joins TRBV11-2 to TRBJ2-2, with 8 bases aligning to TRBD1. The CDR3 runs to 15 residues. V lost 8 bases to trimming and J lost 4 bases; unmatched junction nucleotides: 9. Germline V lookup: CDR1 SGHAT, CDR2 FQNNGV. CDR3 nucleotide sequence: TGTGCCAGCTTAGGGTGGACAGGGTCCACCGGGGAGCTGTTTTTT. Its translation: CASLGWTGSTGELFF.

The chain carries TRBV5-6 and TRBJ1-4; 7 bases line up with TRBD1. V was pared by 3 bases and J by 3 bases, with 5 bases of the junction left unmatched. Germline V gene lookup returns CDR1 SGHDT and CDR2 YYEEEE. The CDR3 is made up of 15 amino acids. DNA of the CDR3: TGTGCCAGCAGCTGGACCGGGACAGCTAATGAAAAACTGTTTTTT. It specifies CASSWTGTANEKLFF.

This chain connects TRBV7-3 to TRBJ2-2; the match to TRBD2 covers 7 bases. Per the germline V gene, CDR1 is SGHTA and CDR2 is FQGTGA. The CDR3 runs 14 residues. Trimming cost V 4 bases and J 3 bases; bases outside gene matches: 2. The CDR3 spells CASSWGRDTGELFF. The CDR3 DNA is TGTGCCAGCAGCTGGGGGAGGGACACCGGGGAGCTGTTTTTT.

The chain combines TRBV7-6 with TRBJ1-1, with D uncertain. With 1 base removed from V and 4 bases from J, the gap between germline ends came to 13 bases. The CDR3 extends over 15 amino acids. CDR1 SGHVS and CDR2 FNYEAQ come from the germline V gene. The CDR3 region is CASSLDPDQPTEAFF. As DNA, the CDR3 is TGTGCCAGCAGCTTAGATCCGGACCAGCCCACTGAAGCTTTCTTT.

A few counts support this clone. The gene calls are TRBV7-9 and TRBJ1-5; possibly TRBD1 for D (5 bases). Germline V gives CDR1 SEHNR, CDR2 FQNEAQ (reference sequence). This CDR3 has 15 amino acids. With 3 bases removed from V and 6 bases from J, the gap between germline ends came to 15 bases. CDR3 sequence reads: CASSFGGATSQPQHF. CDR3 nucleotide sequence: TGTGCCAGCAGCTTCGGAGGGGCTACTTCTCAGCCCCAGCATTTT.

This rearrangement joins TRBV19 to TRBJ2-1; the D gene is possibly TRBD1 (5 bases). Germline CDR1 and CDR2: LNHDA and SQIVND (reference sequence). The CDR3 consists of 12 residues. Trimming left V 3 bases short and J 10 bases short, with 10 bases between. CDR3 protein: CASSIRVGEQFF. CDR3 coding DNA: TGTGCCAGTAGTATCAGGGTCGGCGAGCAGTTCTTC.